This T cell receptor (beta chain) was sequenced in a study of T cell changes during pregnancy in multiple sclerosis. This CDR3 is built from 17 residues. The J segment lost 2 bases and the V segment lost 1 base, leaving 8 bases of the junction unmatched. Germline V gene sequence: CDR1 LGHNA, CDR2 YSLEER. Generated by immunoSEQ multiplex PCR, the TCRdb table keeps only in-frame clones and is missing some. The data hold tens of thousands of clones, with 88% observed a single time. The source material was CD8+ T cells from peripheral blood mononuclear cells, sampled after pregnancy. The chain employs TRBV4-3 and TRBJ2-1; TRBD2 aligns across 7 bases. This TCR derives from a female donor in good health, enrolled as a control in a pregnancy study. CDR3 residues: CASSQGGGTGTYNEQFF. The DNA for the CDR3 is TGCGCCAGCAGCCAAGGGGGGGGAACGGGCACCTACAATGAGCAGTTCTTC.